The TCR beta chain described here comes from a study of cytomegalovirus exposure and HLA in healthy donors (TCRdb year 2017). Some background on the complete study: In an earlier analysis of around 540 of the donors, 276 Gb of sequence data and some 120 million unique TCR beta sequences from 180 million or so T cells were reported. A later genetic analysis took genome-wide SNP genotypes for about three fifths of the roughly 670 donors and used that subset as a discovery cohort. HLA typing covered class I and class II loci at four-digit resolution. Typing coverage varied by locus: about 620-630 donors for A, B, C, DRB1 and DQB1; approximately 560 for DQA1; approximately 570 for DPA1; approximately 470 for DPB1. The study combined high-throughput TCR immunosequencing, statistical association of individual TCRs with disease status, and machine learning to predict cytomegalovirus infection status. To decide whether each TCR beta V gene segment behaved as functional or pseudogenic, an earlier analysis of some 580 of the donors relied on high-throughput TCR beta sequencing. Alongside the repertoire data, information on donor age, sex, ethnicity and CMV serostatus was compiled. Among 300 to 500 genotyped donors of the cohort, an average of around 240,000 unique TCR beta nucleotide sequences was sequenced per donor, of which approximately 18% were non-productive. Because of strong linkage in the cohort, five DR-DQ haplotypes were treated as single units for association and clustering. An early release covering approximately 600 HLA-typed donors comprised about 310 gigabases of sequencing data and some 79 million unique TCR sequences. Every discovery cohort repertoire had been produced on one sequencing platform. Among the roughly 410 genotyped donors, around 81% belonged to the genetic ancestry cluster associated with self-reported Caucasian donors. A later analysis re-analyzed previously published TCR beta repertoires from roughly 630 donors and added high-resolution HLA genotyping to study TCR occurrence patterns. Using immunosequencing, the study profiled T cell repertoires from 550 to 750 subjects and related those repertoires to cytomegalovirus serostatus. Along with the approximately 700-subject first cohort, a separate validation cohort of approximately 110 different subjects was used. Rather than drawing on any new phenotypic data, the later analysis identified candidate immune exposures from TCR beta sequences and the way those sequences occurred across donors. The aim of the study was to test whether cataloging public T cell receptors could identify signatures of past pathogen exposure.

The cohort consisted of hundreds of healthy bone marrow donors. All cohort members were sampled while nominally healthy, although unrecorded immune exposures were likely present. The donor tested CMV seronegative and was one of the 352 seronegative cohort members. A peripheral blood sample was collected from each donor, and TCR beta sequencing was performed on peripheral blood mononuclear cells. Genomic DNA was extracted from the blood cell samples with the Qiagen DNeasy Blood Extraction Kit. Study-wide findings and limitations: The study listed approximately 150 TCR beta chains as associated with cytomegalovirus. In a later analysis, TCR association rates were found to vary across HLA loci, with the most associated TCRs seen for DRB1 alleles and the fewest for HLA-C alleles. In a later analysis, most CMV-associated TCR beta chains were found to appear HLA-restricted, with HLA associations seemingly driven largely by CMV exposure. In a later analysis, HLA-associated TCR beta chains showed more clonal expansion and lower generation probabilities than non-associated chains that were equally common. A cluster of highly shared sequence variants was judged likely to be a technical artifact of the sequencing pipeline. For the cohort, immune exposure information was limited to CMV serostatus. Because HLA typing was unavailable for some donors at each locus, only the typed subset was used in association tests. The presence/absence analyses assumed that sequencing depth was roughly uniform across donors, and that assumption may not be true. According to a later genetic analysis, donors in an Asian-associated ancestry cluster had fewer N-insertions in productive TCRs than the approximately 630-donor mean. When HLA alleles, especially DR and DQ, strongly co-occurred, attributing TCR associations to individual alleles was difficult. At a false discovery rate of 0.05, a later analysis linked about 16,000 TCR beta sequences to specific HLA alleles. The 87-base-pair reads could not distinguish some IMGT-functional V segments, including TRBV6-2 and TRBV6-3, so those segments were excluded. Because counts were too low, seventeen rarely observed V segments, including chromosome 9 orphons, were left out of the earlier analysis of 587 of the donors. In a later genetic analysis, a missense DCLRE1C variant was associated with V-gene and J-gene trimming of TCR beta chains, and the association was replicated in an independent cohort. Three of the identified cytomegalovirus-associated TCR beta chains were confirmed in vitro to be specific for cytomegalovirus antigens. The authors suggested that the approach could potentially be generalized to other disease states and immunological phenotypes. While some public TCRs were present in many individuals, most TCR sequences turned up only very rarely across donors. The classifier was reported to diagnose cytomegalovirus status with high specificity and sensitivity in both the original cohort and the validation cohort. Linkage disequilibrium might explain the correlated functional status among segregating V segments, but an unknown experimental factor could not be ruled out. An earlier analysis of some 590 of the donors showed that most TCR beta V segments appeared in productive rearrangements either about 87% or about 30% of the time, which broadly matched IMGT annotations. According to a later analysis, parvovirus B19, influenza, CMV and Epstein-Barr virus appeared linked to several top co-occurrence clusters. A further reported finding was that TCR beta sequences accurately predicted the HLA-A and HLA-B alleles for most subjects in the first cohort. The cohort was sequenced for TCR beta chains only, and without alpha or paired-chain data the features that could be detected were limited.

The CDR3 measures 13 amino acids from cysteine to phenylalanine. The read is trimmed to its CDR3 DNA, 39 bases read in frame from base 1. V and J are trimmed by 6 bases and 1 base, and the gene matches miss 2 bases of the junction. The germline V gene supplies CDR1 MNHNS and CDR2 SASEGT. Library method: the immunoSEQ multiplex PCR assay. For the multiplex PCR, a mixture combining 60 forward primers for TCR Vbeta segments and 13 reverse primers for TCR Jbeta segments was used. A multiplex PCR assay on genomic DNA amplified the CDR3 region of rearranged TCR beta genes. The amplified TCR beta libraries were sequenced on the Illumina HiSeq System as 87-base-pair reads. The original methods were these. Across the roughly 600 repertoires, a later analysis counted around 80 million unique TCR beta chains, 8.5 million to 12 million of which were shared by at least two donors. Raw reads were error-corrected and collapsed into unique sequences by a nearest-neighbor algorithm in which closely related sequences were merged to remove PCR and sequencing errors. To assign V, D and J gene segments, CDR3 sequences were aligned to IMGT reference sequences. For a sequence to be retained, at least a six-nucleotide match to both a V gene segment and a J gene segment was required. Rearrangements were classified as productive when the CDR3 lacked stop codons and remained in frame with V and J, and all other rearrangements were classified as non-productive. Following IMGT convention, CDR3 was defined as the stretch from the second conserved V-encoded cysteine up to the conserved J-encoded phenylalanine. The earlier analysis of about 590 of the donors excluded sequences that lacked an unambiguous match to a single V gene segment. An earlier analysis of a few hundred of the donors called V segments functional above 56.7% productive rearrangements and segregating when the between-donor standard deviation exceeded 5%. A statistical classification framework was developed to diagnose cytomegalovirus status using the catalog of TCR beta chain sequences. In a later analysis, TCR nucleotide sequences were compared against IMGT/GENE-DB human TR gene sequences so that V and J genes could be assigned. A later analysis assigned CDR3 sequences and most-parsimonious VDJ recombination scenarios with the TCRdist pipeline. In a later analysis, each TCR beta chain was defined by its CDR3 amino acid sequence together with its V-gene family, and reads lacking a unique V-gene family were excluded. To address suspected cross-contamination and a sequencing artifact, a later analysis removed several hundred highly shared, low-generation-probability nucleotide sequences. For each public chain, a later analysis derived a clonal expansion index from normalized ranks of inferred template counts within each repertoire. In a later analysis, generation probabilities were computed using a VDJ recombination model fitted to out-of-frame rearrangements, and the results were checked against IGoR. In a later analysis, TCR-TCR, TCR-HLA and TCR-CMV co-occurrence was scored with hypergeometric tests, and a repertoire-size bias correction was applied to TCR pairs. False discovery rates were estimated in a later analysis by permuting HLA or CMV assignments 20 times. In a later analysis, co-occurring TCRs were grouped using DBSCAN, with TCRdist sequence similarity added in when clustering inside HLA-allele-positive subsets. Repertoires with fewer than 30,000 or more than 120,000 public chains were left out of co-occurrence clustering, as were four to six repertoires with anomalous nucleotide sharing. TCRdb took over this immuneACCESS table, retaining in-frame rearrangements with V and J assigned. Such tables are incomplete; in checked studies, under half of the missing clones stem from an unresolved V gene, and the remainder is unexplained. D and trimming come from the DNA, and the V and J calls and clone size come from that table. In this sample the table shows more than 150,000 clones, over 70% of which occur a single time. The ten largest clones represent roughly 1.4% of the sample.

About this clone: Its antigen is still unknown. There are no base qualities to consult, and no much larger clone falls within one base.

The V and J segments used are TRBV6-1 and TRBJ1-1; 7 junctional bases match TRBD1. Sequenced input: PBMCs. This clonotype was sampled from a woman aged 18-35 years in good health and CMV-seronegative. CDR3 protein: CASRWTGNTEAFF. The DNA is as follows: TGTGCCAGCAGGTGGACAGGGAACACTGAAGCTTTCTTT.